The sequence of this T cell receptor beta chain was determined in a study of T cell changes during pregnancy in multiple sclerosis. Generated by immunoSEQ multiplex PCR, the TCRdb table keeps only in-frame clones and is missing some. The table records 80,000 to 130,000 clones, about 94% of them present only once. This CDR3 has 13 amino acids. Trimming took 5 bases from V and 3 from J, leaving 10 bases between them. CDR1 is LNHDA, CDR2 SQIVND, per germline (reference sequence). The V gene is TRBV19, the J gene TRBJ1-2; TRBD1 is a possible D gene (5 bases). The specimen comprised peripheral blood, sampled before pregnancy. This TCR was sampled from a female donor with multiple sclerosis, enrolled in a pregnancy study. The CDR3 DNA follows: TGTGCCAGTAGTTGGGGACTGGACTATGGCTACACCTTC. Protein sequence: CASSWGLDYGYTF.